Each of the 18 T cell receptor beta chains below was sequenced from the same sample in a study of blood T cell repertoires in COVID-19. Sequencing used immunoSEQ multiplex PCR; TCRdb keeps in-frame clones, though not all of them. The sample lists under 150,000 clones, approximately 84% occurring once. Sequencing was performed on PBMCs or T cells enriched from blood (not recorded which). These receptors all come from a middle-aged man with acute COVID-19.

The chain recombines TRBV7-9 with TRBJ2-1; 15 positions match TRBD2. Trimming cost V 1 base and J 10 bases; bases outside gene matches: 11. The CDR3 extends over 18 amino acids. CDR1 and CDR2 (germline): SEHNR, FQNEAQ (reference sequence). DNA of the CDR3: TGTGCCAGCAGCTTAGTGGGGACTAGCGGGAGGAGGGTGCCGGAGCAGTTCTTC. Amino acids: CASSLVGTSGRRVPEQFF.

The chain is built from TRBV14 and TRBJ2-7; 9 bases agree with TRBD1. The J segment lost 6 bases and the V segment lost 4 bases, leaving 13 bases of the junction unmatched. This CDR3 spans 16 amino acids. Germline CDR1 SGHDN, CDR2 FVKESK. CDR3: CASSPHHPGTGPEQYF. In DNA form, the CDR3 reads TGTGCCAGCAGCCCACACCACCCCGGGACAGGGCCCGAGCAGTACTTC.

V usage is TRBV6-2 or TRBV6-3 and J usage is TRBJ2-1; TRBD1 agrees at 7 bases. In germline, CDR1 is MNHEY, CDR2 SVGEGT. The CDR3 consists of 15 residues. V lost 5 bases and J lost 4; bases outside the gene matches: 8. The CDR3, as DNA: TGTGCCAGCAGTGACACGGGACAGAGATACAATGAGCAGTTCTTC. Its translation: CASSDTGQRYNEQFF.

This CDR3 is CASSQIRAGRGYNEQFF. CDR3 nucleotide sequence: TGCGCCAGCAGCCAGATTAGAGCGGGGAGGGGTTACAATGAGCAGTTCTTC. The V call is TRBV4-1, the J call TRBJ2-1; 7 bases fit TRBD2. V dropped 3 bases and J dropped 4; count of bases not matched to a gene: 12. Germline CDR1 is MGHRA and CDR2 is YSYEKL. There are 17 residues in the CDR3.

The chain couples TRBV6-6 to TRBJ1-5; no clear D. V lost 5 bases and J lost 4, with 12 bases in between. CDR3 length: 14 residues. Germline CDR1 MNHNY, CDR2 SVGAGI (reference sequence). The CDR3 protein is CASSDGGVNQPQHF. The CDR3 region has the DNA TGTGCCAGCAGTGATGGCGGGGTTAATCAGCCCCAGCATTTT.

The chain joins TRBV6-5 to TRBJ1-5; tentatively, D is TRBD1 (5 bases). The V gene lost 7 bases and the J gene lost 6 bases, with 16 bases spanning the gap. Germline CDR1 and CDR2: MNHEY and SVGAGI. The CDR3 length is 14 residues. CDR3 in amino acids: CASNPLGAGQPQHF. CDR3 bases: TGTGCCAGCAACCCTCTAGGGGCCGGTCAGCCCCAGCATTTT.

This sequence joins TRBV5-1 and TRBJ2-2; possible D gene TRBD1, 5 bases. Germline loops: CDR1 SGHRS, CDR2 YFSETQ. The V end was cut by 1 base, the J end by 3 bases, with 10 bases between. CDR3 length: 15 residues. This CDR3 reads CASSLRQGYTGELFF. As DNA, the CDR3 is TGCGCCAGCAGCTTGAGGCAGGGCTACACCGGGGAGCTGTTTTTT.

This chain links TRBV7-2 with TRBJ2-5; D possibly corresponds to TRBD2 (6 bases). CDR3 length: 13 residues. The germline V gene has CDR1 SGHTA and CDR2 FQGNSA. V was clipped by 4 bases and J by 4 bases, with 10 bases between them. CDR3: CASSWDLRETQYF. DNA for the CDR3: TGTGCCAGCAGCTGGGACTTGCGAGAGACCCAGTACTTC.

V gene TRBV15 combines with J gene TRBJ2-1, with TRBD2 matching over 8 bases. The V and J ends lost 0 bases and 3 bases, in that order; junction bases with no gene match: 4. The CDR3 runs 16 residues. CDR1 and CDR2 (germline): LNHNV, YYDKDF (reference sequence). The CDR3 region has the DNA TGTGCCACCAGCAGAGATCGGGGGGGCGTCTACAATGAGCAGTTCTTC. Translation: CATSRDRGGVYNEQFF.

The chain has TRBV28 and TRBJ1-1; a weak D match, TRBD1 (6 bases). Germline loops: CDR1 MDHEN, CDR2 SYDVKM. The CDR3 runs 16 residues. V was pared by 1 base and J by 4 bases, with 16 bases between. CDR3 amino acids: CASSLFQGGGGTEAFF. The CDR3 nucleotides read TGTGCCAGCAGTTTATTTCAGGGAGGGGGTGGCACTGAAGCTTTCTTT.

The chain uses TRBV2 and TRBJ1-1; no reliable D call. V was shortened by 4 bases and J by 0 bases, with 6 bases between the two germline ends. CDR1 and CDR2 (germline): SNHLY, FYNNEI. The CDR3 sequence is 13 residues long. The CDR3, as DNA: TGTGCCAGCAGTGTGTACATGAACACTGAAGCTTTCTTT. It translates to CASSVYMNTEAFF.

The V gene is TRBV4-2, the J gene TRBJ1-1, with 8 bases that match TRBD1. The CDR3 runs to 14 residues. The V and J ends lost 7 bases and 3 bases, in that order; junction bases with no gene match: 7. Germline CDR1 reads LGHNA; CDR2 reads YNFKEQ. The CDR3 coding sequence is TGTGCCAGCAATACAGGGGGTTTGTACACTGAAGCTTTCTTT. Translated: CASNTGGLYTEAFF.

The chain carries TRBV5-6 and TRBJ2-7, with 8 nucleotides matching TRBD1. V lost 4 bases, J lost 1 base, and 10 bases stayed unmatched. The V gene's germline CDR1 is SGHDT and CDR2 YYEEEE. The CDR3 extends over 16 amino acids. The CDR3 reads CASSEAGTGRSYEQYF. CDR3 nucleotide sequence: TGTGCCAGCAGCGAAGCCGGGACAGGCCGATCCTACGAGCAGTACTTC.

The CDR3 loop is CASSQGSSSTYNEQFF. The CDR3 DNA sequence: TGTGCCAGCAGCCAAGGGTCAAGCTCCACCTACAATGAGCAGTTCTTC. The chain is built from TRBV4-2 and TRBJ2-1, with unresolved D. Germline V gene sequence: CDR1 LGHNA, CDR2 YNFKEQ. The CDR3 runs 16 residues. Trimming removed 1 base at V and 2 bases at J, with 12 bases between.

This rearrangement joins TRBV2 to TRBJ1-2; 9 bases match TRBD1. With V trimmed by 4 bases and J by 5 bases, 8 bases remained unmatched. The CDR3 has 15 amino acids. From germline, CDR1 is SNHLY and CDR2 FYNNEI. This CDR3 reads CASSGLQGARYGYTF. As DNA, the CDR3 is TGTGCCAGCAGTGGTTTACAGGGGGCGAGATATGGCTACACCTTC.

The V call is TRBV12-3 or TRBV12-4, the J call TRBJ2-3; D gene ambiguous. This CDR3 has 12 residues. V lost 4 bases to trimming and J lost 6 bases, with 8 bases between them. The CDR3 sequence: CASSSYPDTQYF. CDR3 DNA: TGTGCCAGCAGTTCCTACCCGGATACGCAGTATTTT.

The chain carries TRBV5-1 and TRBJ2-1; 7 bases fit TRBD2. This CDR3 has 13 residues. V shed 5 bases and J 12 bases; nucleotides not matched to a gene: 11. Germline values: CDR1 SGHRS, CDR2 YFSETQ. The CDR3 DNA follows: TGCGCCAGCAGTACGACTAGCACGGGATTGCAGTTCTTC. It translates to CASSTTSTGLQFF.

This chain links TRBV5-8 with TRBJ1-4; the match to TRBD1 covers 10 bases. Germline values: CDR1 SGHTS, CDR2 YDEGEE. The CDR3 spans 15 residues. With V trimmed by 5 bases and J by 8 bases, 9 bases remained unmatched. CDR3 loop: CASRNPGQGHEKLFF. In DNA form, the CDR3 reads TGTGCCAGCAGAAACCCGGGACAGGGGCACGAAAAACTGTTTTTT.